The rows below give T cell receptor beta chains drawn from one sample of a study of blood T cell repertoires in COVID-19. Clones were read by immunoSEQ multiplex PCR, and TCRdb kept only the in-frame ones, dropping some. This sample has just over 150,000 clones, with 70% to 85% found just once. Material for sequencing was peripheral blood. The receptors originated from a woman of 80 years or more with acute or convalescent COVID-19. CDR3s include the opening cysteine and the closing phenylalanine or tryptophan. Fields, in order: clone size, D gene, V gene, J gene, CDR3 protein, CDR3 DNA. D genes are given only for firm matches. Not all rows give a size; the values are once, few, many and, for expanded clones, a class.

NA	TRBD2	TRBV5-1	TRBJ2-1	CASSISGRAGDEQFF	TGCGCCAGCAGCATTAGCGGGAGGGCCGGCGATGAGCAGTTCTTC
NA	TRBD1	TRBV6-1	TRBJ2-7	CASSGRPGQGIHEQYF	TGTGCCAGCAGTGGAAGGCCCGGACAGGGAATACACGAGCAGTACTTC
NA	TRBD2	TRBV3-1/TRBV3-2	TRBJ2-1	CASSHAGRGYNEQFF	TGTGCCAGCAGCCACGCCGGGAGGGGGTACAATGAGCAGTTCTTC
NA	TRBD2	TRBV5-1	TRBJ2-7	CASSLRLAGSYEQYF	TGCGCCAGCAGCCTACGACTAGCGGGAAGCTACGAGCAGTACTTC
NA	TRBD1	TRBV7-2	TRBJ1-2	CASSSRTGGGYTF	TGTGCCAGCAGCTCAAGGACAGGGGGTGGCTACACCTTC
NA	TRBD2	TRBV5-4	TRBJ2-3	CASSPSTSRSTDTQYF	TGTGCCAGCAGCCCTTCGACTAGCCGGAGCACAGATACGCAGTATTTT
NA	TRBD1	TRBV5-5	TRBJ2-7	CASSRSRQGTSYEQYF	TGTGCCAGCAGCAGGAGTAGACAGGGTACGTCCTACGAGCAGTACTTC
NA	NA	TRBV20-1	TRBJ2-5	CSAALETQYF	TGCAGTGCAGCCCTAGAGACCCAGTACTTC
NA	NA	TRBV11-2	TRBJ1-1	CASSPVTSEAFF	TGTGCCAGCAGCCCCGTTACATCTGAAGCTTTCTTT
NA	NA	TRBV4-1	TRBJ1-5	CASSQGQGIVNQPQHF	TGCGCCAGCAGCCAAGGGCAGGGAATTGTCAATCAGCCCCAGCATTTT
once	NA	TRBV6-5	TRBJ1-4	CASSYGSLNEKLFF	TGTGCCAGCAGTTACGGCAGTCTTAATGAAAAACTGTTTTTT
NA	NA	TRBV15	TRBJ2-4	CATSRDRGGGNIQYF	TGTGCCACCAGCAGAGATCGCGGTGGTGGAAACATTCAGTACTTC
NA	TRBD1	TRBV5-1	TRBJ1-1	CASSLIGTGTYTEAFF	TGCGCCAGCAGCTTGATCGGGACAGGGACGTACACTGAAGCTTTCTTT
NA	NA	TRBV4-3	TRBJ2-1	CASSRPDSDVNEQFF	TGCGCCAGCAGCCGCCCAGACAGCGATGTCAATGAGCAGTTCTTC
NA	NA	TRBV4-1	TRBJ1-5	CASSQGGSYSNQPQHF	TGCGCCAGCAGCCAAGGAGGATCCTATAGCAATCAGCCCCAGCATTTT
NA	TRBD1	TRBV6-2/TRBV6-3	TRBJ2-7	CASSQTGTGSPPRRYF	TGTGCCAGCAGTCAAACCGGGACAGGGTCCCCACCACGCAGGTACTTC
NA	NA	TRBV6-5	TRBJ2-7	CATLGAASYEQYF	TGTGCCACCTTAGGGGCAGCTTCCTACGAGCAGTACTTC
NA	TRBD2	TRBV3-1/TRBV3-2	TRBJ2-7	CASSQWGSGSPSSYEQYF	TGTGCCAGCAGCCAATGGGGTAGCGGGAGCCCTAGCTCCTACGAGCAGTACTTC
NA	TRBD2	TRBV5-4	TRBJ2-1	CASRRAFAGGYNEQFF	TGTGCCAGCAGGCGCGCCTTTGCGGGAGGGTACAATGAGCAGTTCTTC
NA	NA	TRBV13	TRBJ1-5	CASSSSWAGRNQPQHF	TGTGCCAGCAGTTCAAGCTGGGCAGGGCGCAATCAGCCCCAGCATTTT
NA	TRBD1	TRBV7-9	TRBJ1-1	CASSLNPGQGNTEAFF	TGTGCCAGCAGCTTAAACCCGGGACAGGGGAACACTGAAGCTTTCTTT
NA	NA	TRBV7-2	TRBJ2-7	CASSLHGSGSYEQYF	TGTGCCAGCAGCTTACACGGTTCAGGTTCCTACGAGCAGTACTTC
NA	TRBD2	TRBV5-4	TRBJ2-1	CASSPTSGTYNEQFF	TGTGCCAGCAGCCCGACTAGCGGGACCTACAATGAGCAGTTCTTC
NA	NA	TRBV3-1/TRBV3-2	TRBJ1-1	CASSQGLPGNTEAFF	TGTGCCAGCAGCCAAGGTCTTCCGGGGAACACTGAAGCTTTCTTT
NA	TRBD2	TRBV7-9	TRBJ2-5	CASSLTSGQETQYF	TGTGCCAGCAGCTTAACTAGCGGGCAAGAGACCCAGTACTTC
NA	NA	TRBV19	TRBJ1-5	CASTSGEFSGNQPQHF	TGTGCCAGTACCTCAGGGGAATTTTCGGGCAATCAGCCCCAGCATTTT
NA	TRBD1	TRBV2	TRBJ2-7	CASSSQGAGEQYF	TGTGCCAGCAGTTCACAGGGGGCCGGAGAGCAGTACTTC